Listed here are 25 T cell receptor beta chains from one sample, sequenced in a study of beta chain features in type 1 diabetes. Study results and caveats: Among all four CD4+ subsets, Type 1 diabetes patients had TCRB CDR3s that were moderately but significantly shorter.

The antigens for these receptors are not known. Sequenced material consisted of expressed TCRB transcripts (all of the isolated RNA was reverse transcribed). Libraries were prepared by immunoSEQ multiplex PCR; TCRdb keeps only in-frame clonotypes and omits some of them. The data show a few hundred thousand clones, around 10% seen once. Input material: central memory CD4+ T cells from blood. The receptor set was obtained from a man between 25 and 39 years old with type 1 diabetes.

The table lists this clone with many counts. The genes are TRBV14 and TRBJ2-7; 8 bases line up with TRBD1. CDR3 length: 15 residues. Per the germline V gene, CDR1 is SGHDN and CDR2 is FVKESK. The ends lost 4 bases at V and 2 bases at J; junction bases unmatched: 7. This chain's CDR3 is CASSRPGTGPYEQYF. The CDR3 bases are TGTGCCAGCAGCCGACCCGGGACAGGACCCTACGAGCAGTACTTC.

The CDR3 nucleotides read TGTGCCAGCTCACCACAAGGGTTTGGTAATGAAAAACTGTTTTTT. Translation gives CASSPQGFGNEKLFF. V is TRBV18 and J is TRBJ1-4; no reliable D call. Trimming shortened V by 1 base and J by 4 bases, and 10 bases separated the two germline ends. Germline values: CDR1 KGHSH, CDR2 LQKENI. The CDR3 runs 15 residues.

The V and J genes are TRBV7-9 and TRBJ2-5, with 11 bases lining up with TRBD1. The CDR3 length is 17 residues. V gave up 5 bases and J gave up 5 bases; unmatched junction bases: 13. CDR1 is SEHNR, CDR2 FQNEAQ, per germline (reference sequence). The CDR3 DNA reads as TGTGCCAGCAGCCTCCGGGACAGGGGGGTGAGTGGGGAGACCCAGTACTTC. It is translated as CASSLRDRGVSGETQYF.

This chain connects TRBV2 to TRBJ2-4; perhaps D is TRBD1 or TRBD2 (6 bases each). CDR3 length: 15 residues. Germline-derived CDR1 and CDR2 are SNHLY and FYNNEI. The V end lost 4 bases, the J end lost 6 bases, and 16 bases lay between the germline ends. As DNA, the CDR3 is TGTGCCAGCAGTGCCTTACTAGGAGGGGGAAACATTCAGTACTTC. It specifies CASSALLGGGNIQYF.

The CDR3 protein is CASSPGSGQYF. CDR3 DNA sequence: TGTGCCAGCAGCCCAGGGAGCGGGCAGTACTTC. The rearrangement uses TRBV6-6 and TRBJ2-7; D may be TRBD1 or TRBD2 (5 bases each). Trimming cost V 6 bases and J 9 bases, with 12 bases left between them. The CDR3 length is 11 residues. From germline, CDR1 is MNHNY and CDR2 SVGAGI (reference sequence).

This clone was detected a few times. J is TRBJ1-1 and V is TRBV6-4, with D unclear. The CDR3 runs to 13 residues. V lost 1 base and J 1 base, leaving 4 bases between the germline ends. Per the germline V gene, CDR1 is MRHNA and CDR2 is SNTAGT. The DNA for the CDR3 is TGTGCCAGCAGTGACTGGGAGAACACTGAAGCTTTCTTT. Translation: CASSDWENTEAFF.

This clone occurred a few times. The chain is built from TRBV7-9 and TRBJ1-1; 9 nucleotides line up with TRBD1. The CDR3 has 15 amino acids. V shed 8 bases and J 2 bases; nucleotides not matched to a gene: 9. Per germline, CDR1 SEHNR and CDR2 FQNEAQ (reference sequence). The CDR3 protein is CASDPSGQGNTEAFF. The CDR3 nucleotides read TGTGCCAGCGATCCGTCGGGACAGGGAAACACTGAAGCTTTCTTT.

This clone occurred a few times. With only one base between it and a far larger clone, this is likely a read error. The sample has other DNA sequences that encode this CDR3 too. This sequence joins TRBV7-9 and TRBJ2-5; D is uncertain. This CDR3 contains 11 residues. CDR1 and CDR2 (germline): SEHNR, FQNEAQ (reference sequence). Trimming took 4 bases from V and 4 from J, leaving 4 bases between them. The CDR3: CASSSGETQYF. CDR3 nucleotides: TGTGCCAGCAGCTCAGGAGAGACCCAGTACTTC. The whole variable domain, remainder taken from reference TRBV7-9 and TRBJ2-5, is DTGVSQNPRHKITKRGQNVTFRCDPISEHNRLYWYRQTLGQGPEFLTYFQNEAQLEKSRLLSDRFSAERPKGSFSTLEIQRTEQGDSAMYLCASSSGETQYFGPGTRLLVL.

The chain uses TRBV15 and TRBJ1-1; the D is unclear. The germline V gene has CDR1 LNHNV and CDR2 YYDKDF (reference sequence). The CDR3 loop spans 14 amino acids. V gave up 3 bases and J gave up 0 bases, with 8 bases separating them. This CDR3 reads CATSRSRLNTEAFF. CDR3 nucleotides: TGTGCCACCAGCAGGAGTAGGCTGAACACTGAAGCTTTCTTT.

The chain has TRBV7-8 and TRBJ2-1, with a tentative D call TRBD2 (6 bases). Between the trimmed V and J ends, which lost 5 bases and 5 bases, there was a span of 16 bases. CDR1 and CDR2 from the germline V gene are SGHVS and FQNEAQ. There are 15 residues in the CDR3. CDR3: CASSLLGGLNNEQFF. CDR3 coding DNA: TGTGCCAGCAGCCTCTTGGGGGGACTCAACAATGAGCAGTTCTTC.

The CDR3 sequence is CAISGQGLTDTQYF. In DNA, the CDR3 is TGTGCCATCAGTGGACAGGGACTCACAGATACGCAGTATTTT. This rearrangement joins TRBV10-3 to TRBJ2-3; weak D call: TRBD1 (7 bases). The CDR3 sequence is 14 residues long. CDR1 is ENHRY and CDR2 is SYGVKD in the germline V gene. The V gene lost 4 bases and the J gene lost 2 bases, with 10 bases spanning the gap.

The CDR3 loop is CASRQGLAGYTYNEQFF. The CDR3 nucleotides are TGTGCCAGCAGACAAGGACTAGCGGGATATACCTACAATGAGCAGTTCTTC. The chain uses TRBV27 and TRBJ2-1; 12 bases are a match to TRBD2. CDR3 length: 17 amino acids. Germline lookup yields CDR1 MNHEY and CDR2 SMNVEV (reference sequence). The junction had 8 bases not matched to a gene; V was cut back by 6 bases and J by 2 bases.

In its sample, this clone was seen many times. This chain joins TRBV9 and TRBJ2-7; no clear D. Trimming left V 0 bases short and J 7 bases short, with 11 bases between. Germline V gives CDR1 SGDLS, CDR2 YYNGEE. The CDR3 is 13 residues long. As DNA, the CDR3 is TGTGCCAGCAGCGTAGAGGGCAGTCGGGAGCAGTACTTC. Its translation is CASSVEGSREQYF.

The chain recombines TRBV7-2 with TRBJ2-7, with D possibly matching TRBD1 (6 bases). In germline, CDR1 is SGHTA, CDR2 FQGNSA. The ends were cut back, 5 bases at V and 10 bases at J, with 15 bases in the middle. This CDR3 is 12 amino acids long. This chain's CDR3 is CASSISQGFQYF. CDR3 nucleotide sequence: TGTGCCAGCAGCATCAGTCAGGGGTTTCAGTACTTC.

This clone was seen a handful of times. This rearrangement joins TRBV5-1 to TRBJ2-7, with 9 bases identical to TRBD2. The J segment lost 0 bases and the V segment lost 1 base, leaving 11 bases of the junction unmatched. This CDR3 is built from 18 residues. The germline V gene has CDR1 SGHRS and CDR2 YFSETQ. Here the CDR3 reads CASSLSLASGTSSYEQYF. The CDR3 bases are TGCGCCAGCAGCTTGAGTTTGGCTAGCGGGACTAGCTCCTACGAGCAGTACTTC.

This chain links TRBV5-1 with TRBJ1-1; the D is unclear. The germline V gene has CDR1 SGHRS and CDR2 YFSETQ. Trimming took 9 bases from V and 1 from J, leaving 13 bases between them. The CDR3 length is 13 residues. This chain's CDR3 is CATRPAGNTEAFF. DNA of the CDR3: TGCGCCACCCGTCCGGCGGGGAACACTGAAGCTTTCTTT.

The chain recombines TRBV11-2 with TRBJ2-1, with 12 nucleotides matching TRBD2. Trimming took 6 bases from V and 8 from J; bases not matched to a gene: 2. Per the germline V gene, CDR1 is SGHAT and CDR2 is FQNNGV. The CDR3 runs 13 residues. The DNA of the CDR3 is TGTGCCAGCAGTTCTAGCGGGAGGGATGAGCAGTTCTTC. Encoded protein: CASSSSGRDEQFF. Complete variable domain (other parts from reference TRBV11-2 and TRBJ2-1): EAGVAQSPRYKIIEKRQSVAFWCNPISGHATLYWYQQILGQGPKLLIQFQNNGVVDDSQLPKDRFSAERLKGVDSTLKIQPAKLEDSAVYLCASSSSGRDEQFFGPGTRLTVL.

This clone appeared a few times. This chain's CDR3 is CASTSPNQPQHF. The CDR3 DNA reads as TGTGCCAGCACCTCGCCCAATCAGCCCCAGCATTTT. This rearrangement joins TRBV7-2 to TRBJ1-5; D remains unclear. V shed 7 bases and J shed 3 bases, with 7 bases lying between them. The CDR3 totals 12 residues. CDR1 SGHTA and CDR2 FQGNSA come from the germline V gene. Full variable domain (outside the CDR3, taken from reference TRBV7-2 and TRBJ1-5): GAGVSQSPSNKVTEKGKDVELRCDPISGHTALYWYRQSLGQGLEFLIYFQGNSAPDKSGLPSDRFSAERTGGSVSTLTIQRTQQEDSAVYLCASTSPNQPQHFGDGTRLSIL.

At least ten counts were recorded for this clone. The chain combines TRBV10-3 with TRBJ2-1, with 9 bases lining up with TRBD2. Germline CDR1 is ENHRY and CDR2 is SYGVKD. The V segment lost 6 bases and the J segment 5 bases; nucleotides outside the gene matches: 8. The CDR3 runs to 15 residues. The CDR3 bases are TGTGCCATCAGGCCAGCTGGCGGGAGGGACAATGAGCAGTTCTTC. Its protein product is CAIRPAGGRDNEQFF.

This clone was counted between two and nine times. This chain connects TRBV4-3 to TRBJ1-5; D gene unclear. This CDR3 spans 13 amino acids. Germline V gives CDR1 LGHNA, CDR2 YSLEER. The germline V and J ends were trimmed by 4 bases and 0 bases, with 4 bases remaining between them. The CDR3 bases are TGCGCCAGCAGCCGCTATAGCAATCAGCCCCAGCATTTT. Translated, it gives CASSRYSNQPQHF.

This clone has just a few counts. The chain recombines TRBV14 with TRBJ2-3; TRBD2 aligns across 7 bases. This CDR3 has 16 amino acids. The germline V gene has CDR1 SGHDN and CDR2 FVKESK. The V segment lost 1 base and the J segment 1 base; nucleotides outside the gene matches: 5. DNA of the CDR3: TGTGCCAGCAGCCAAGTAGGCGGGAGCGGCACAGATACGCAGTATTTT. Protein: CASSQVGGSGTDTQYF.

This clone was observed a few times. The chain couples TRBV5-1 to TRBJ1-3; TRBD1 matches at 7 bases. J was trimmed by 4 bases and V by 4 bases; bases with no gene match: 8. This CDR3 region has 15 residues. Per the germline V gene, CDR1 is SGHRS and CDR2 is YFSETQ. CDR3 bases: TGCGCCAGCAGCAGAGACAGGGTAGGAGGAAACACCATATATTTT. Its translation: CASSRDRVGGNTIYF.

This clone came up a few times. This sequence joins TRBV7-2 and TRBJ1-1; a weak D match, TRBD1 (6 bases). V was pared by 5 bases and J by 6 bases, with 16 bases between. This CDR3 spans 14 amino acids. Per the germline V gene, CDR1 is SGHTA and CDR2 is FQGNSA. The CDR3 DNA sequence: TGTGCCAGCAGCCCAGGGGCGAGTAGGCCTGAAGCTTTCTTT. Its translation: CASSPGASRPEAFF.

This CDR3 is CASSPWREGETQYF. CDR3 DNA: TGTGCCAGCAGCCCGTGGCGAGAAGGAGAGACCCAGTACTTC. The V call is TRBV4-2, the J call TRBJ2-5; unclear D gene. V gave up 4 bases and J gave up 4 bases, with 13 bases separating them. This CDR3 has 14 residues. CDR1 is LGHNA, CDR2 YNFKEQ, per germline.

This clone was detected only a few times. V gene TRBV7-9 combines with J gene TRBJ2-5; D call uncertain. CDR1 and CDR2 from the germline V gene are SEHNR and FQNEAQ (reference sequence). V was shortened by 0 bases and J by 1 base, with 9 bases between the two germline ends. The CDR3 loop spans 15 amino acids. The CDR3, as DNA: TGTGCCAGCAGCTTAGCGCACCCTTTCCAAGAGACCCAGTACTTC. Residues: CASSLAHPFQETQYF.